The 30 T cell receptor beta chains given below trace back to one sample, sequenced in a study of siplizumab effects on memory and regulatory T cells. The table came from immunoSEQ multiplex PCR; TCRdb's copy has only in-frame clones and leaves some out. The profile shows 65,000 to 85,000 clones, 93% of them singletons. What was sequenced was CD8+ T cells sorted from blood. Every receptor here comes from a human donor in good health.

V usage is TRBV19 and J usage is TRBJ2-2; D unresolved. Germline CDR1 LNHDA, CDR2 SQIVND (reference sequence). This CDR3 is 16 amino acids long. V was trimmed by 5 bases and J by 4 bases, leaving 17 bases between them. The CDR3 here is CASSDIIAEGTGELFF. The CDR3 DNA is TGTGCCAGTAGTGATATTATTGCCGAAGGCACCGGGGAGCTGTTTTTT.

The chain carries TRBV9 and TRBJ1-1; possibly TRBD1 for D (6 bases). V dropped 4 bases and J dropped 2 bases, with 15 bases sitting between them. CDR3 length equals 15 residues. CDR1 and CDR2 from the germline V gene are SGDLS and YYNGEE. DNA for the CDR3: TGTGCCAGCAGCTCCGATGGGGGGGCCAACACTGAAGCTTTCTTT. Translation gives CASSSDGGANTEAFF.

This clone is a singleton in its sample. The DNA for the CDR3 is TGTGCCAGCAGTTTGAGGGGATACGGCACCTACGAGCAGTACTTC. It codes for CASSLRGYGTYEQYF. V is TRBV27 and J is TRBJ2-7, with D perhaps TRBD1 or TRBD2 (5 bases each). The germline gives CDR1 MNHEY, CDR2 SMNVEV (reference sequence). This CDR3 comprises 15 residues. Between the trimmed V and J ends, which lost 3 bases and 2 bases, there was a span of 14 bases.

The V call is TRBV6-5, the J call TRBJ1-3; TRBD1 matches at 7 bases. The germline gives CDR1 MNHEY, CDR2 SVGAGI. V dropped 4 bases and J dropped 9; count of bases not matched to a gene: 12. The CDR3 covers 15 residues. The CDR3 DNA is TGTGCCAGCAGTTTCTCAGGGGGACGTCGATCCACCATATATTTT. As protein: CASSFSGGRRSTIYF.

The V gene is TRBV5-6, the J gene TRBJ1-1, with TRBD1 matching 7 bases. V lost 2 bases to trimming and J lost 5 bases; unmatched junction nucleotides: 3. This CDR3 is built from 13 residues. Germline V gives CDR1 SGHDT, CDR2 YYEEEE. CDR3 loop: CASSFQGGTEAFF. The CDR3 coding sequence is TGTGCCAGCAGCTTTCAGGGGGGGACTGAAGCTTTCTTT.

The chain is built from TRBV11-3 and TRBJ2-2; perhaps TRBD2 as D (6 bases). V was shortened by 4 bases and J by 6 bases, with 15 bases between the two germline ends. Germline V gene sequence: CDR1 SGHNT, CDR2 YENEEA. CDR3 size: 15 residues. The CDR3 is CASSSFGGGAGELFF. CDR3 bases: TGTGCCAGCAGCTCATTCGGAGGCGGGGCCGGGGAGCTGTTTTTT. Full variable domain (outside the CDR3, taken from reference TRBV11-3 and TRBJ2-2): EAGVVQSPRYKIIEKKQPVAFWCNPISGHNTLYWYLQNLGQGPELLIRYENEEAVDDSQLPKDRFSAERLKGVDSTLKIQPAELGDSAVYLCASSSFGGGAGELFFGEGSRLTVL.

The V gene is TRBV30, the J gene TRBJ2-7; D is possibly TRBD1 or TRBD2 (6 bases each). V was cut by 4 bases and J by 2 bases, with 24 bases left in between. This CDR3 spans 17 amino acids. The germline V gene encodes CDR1 GTSNPN and CDR2 SVGIG (reference sequence). The DNA for the CDR3 is TGTGCCTGGACGTTAGGGGGGTCGGCAGGGTCTCCCTACGAGCAGTACTTC. Protein product: CAWTLGGSAGSPYEQYF. The full variable domain, in which reference TRBV30 and TRBJ2-7 provide the parts outside the CDR3, is SQTIHQWPATLVQPVGSPLSLECTVEGTSNPNLYWYRQAAGRGLQLLFYSVGIGQISSEVPQNLSASRPQDRQFILSSKKLLLSDSGFYLCAWTLGGSAGSPYEQYFGPGTRLTVT.

This chain joins TRBV27 and TRBJ1-2, with a tentative D call TRBD1 (5 bases). Trimming cost V 8 bases and J 6 bases, with 10 bases left between them. The CDR3 extends over 11 amino acids. Germline V lookup: CDR1 MNHEY, CDR2 SMNVEV (reference sequence). The CDR3 sequence: CASRTTNGYTF. The CDR3 region has the DNA TGTGCCAGCCGGACAACGAATGGCTACACCTTC.

The chain is built from TRBV27 and TRBJ2-2; 12 bases match TRBD2. This CDR3 region has 16 residues. V lost 6 bases and J lost 4; bases outside the gene matches: 6. The V gene's germline CDR1 is MNHEY and CDR2 SMNVEV (reference sequence). CDR3: CASSLAGGPGTGELFF. CDR3 nucleotides: TGTGCCAGCAGCCTAGCGGGGGGGCCCGGCACCGGGGAGCTGTTTTTT.

The rearrangement links TRBV19 to TRBJ2-7; 8 nucleotides agree with TRBD1. CDR3 length: 14 amino acids. Germline V gives CDR1 LNHDA, CDR2 SQIVND (reference sequence). J was trimmed by 3 bases and V by 3 bases; bases with no gene match: 4. The CDR3 here is CASSIGTGVYEQYF. In DNA form, the CDR3 reads TGTGCCAGTAGTATTGGGACAGGTGTCTACGAGCAGTACTTC.

The CDR3 bases are TGTGCTAGTGGTTTGCAGCCACTGACAGGGAACACCGGGGAGCTGTTTTTT. Translating it yields CASGLQPLTGNTGELFF. The chain joins TRBV12-5 to TRBJ2-2; D perhaps matches TRBD1 (6 bases). Germline CDR1 reads LGHNT; CDR2 reads FRNRAP. The CDR3 sequence is 17 residues long. V shed 2 bases and J shed 1 base, with 14 bases lying between them.

This clone has a single count. This chain joins TRBV9 and TRBJ2-7, with D perhaps matching TRBD2 (6 bases). Germline CDR1 is SGDLS and CDR2 is YYNGEE. Trimming removed 5 bases from V and 2 bases from J, with 17 bases in between. The CDR3 contains 15 residues. The CDR3 region is CASSRVAGPPYEQYF. DNA for the CDR3: TGTGCCAGCAGTCGGGTGGCGGGGCCCCCCTACGAGCAGTACTTC.

The V call is TRBV7-8, the J call TRBJ2-1, with TRBD2 identical over 13 bases. The CDR3 totals 16 residues. V trimming: 4 bases; J trimming: 5 bases; junction bases outside the gene matches: 5. Germline V gives CDR1 SGHVS, CDR2 FQNEAQ. The CDR3 coding sequence is TGTGCCAGCAGCTCTCCGGGACTAGCGGGGAACAATGAGCAGTTCTTC. This codes for CASSSPGLAGNNEQFF.

The rearrangement uses TRBV4-1 and TRBJ1-3; 7 nucleotides line up with TRBD1. Germline lookup yields CDR1 MGHRA and CDR2 YSYEKL. The CDR3 has 17 residues. The ends lost 3 bases at V and 0 bases at J; junction bases unmatched: 8. CDR3 DNA: TGCGCCAGCAGCCACGAAACAGGGGCCGGCTCTGGAAACACCATATATTTT. It encodes CASSHETGAGSGNTIYF.

This chain links TRBV27 with TRBJ2-1, with TRBD2 identical over 12 bases. This CDR3 is 14 amino acids long. The V segment lost 2 bases and the J segment 8 bases; nucleotides outside the gene matches: 1. Per germline, CDR1 MNHEY and CDR2 SMNVEV (reference sequence). CDR3 residues: CASSLTSGGYEQFF. The CDR3 nucleotides read TGTGCCAGCAGTTTAACTAGCGGGGGGTATGAGCAGTTCTTC.

V is TRBV28 and J is TRBJ2-7; D is unclear. Germline-derived CDR1 and CDR2 are MDHEN and SYDVKM. V lost 5 bases and J 6 bases, leaving 11 bases between the germline ends. This CDR3 is 12 amino acids long. For the CDR3, the DNA is TGTGCCAGCAGTCTCTACAGCCTCGAGCAGTACTTC. Its protein product is CASSLYSLEQYF.

The V gene is TRBV23-1, the J gene TRBJ1-1; possible D gene TRBD1, 5 bases. TRBV23-1 is sorted into the ORF group, with uncertain function. The ends were cut back, 4 bases at V and 10 bases at J, with 28 bases in the middle. This CDR3 has 17 amino acids. For the CDR3, the DNA is TGCGCCAGCAGTCCGATCGCGGGGACCGGGACCCCGGTCGGAGCTTTCTTT. It codes for CASSPIAGTGTPVGAFF.

The rearrangement uses TRBV7-2 and TRBJ2-3; tentatively, D is TRBD1 (6 bases). Germline lookup yields CDR1 SGHTA and CDR2 FQGNSA. Trimming took off 5 bases at V and 0 bases at J, with 12 bases between the two ends. CDR3 size: 15 residues. The CDR3 sequence is CASSPDSTSTDTQYF. CDR3 in DNA: TGTGCCAGCAGCCCGGACAGTACTAGCACAGATACGCAGTATTTT.

This chain's CDR3 is CASSLRLAGGATDTQYF. The DNA for the CDR3 is TGTGCCAGCAGCTTGCGCCTAGCGGGGGGGGCGACCGATACGCAGTATTTT. The chain carries TRBV5-4 and TRBJ2-3; 12 bases align to TRBD2. Germline V gene lookup returns CDR1 SGHNT and CDR2 YYREEE (reference sequence). The CDR3 is 17 residues long. V lost 1 base and J lost 6; bases outside the gene matches: 9.

The chain couples TRBV4-1 to TRBJ2-2; D not resolved. This CDR3 spans 18 amino acids. Germline V gene data show CDR1 as MGHRA and CDR2 as YSYEKL. V was trimmed by 1 base and J by 2 bases, leaving 17 bases between them. CDR3 protein: CASSQVGQGMGNTGELFF. CDR3 sequence (DNA): TGCGCCAGCAGCCAAGTCGGGCAAGGGATGGGAAACACCGGGGAGCTGTTTTTT.

This clone was found once. The chain carries TRBV9 and TRBJ2-2; D is ambiguous. The V end was cut by 3 bases, the J end by 7 bases, with 4 bases between. The CDR3 contains 11 residues. CDR1 and CDR2 (germline): SGDLS, YYNGEE. The CDR3 reads CASSGNGELFF. The CDR3 region has the DNA TGTGCCAGCAGCGGAAACGGGGAGCTGTTTTTT.

The V gene is TRBV7-7, the J gene TRBJ2-3; 13 bases line up with TRBD2. CDR1 and CDR2 from the germline V gene are SSHAT and FNYEAQ (reference sequence). This CDR3 is 15 amino acids long. After removal of 5 bases from V and 6 bases from J, the junction contained 5 bases not matched to a gene. The CDR3 sequence: CASSLLAGGPDTQYF. CDR3 bases: TGTGCCAGCAGCCTACTAGCGGGGGGGCCGGATACGCAGTATTTT.

The chain couples TRBV5-6 to TRBJ2-7, with D possibly being TRBD1 (5 bases). The germline V gene encodes CDR1 SGHDT and CDR2 YYEEEE. The ends were cut back, 2 bases at V and 2 bases at J, with 17 bases in the middle. The CDR3 is 16 amino acids. CDR3 sequence reads: CASSFGAPDVTYEQYF. The CDR3 bases are TGTGCCAGCAGCTTTGGGGCCCCGGACGTAACCTACGAGCAGTACTTC.

The CDR3 bases are TGTGCCAGCAGCCACGCAACCATAGCGGGGTCTTCCTACGAGCAGTACTTC. Its translation is CASSHATIAGSSYEQYF. V usage is TRBV14 and J usage is TRBJ2-7; 8 bases are a match to TRBD2. The germline V gene has CDR1 SGHDN and CDR2 FVKESK. The CDR3 spans 17 residues. The trim removed 3 bases at V and 1 base at J, leaving 11 bases unmatched.

This chain uses TRBV9 with TRBJ2-5; 11 bases are shared with TRBD2. The V segment lost 0 bases and the J segment 3 bases; nucleotides outside the gene matches: 7. CDR3 length equals 17 residues. The germline gives CDR1 SGDLS, CDR2 YYNGEE. CDR3 in DNA: TGTGCCAGCAGCGTAGAGGGGACACTAGCGGGGGAAGAGACCCAGTACTTC. It translates to CASSVEGTLAGEETQYF.

This sequence joins TRBV7-9 and TRBJ2-7; D is uncertain. The germline CDR1 and CDR2 sequences are SEHNR and FQNEAQ (reference sequence). V was shortened by 4 bases and J by 3 bases, with 4 bases between the two germline ends. The CDR3 is 11 residues long. CDR3 in amino acids: CASSSDYEQYF. The CDR3 DNA follows: TGTGCCAGCAGCTCCGACTACGAGCAGTACTTC.

J is TRBJ1-2 and V is TRBV27, with D tentatively TRBD1 (5 bases). V dropped 10 bases and J dropped 5 bases, with 20 bases sitting between them. This CDR3 is 14 amino acids long. The V gene's germline CDR1 is MNHEY and CDR2 SMNVEV (reference sequence). The DNA for the CDR3 is TGTGCCACATGGGCCTTGGGGGAAGATTATGGCTACACCTTC. It translates to CATWALGEDYGYTF.

In its sample, this clone was seen a few times. V is TRBV30 and J is TRBJ2-2; D not certain. CDR3 length: 14 residues. Trimming removed 3 bases from V and 2 bases from J, with 10 bases in between. The germline V gene encodes CDR1 GTSNPN and CDR2 SVGIG (reference sequence). CDR3 nucleotides: TGTGCCTGGAGCCCGGGTCAAAACACCGGGGAGCTGTTTTTT. This gives the protein CAWSPGQNTGELFF. The full variable domain, its missing parts supplied by reference TRBV30 and TRBJ2-2, is SQTIHQWPATLVQPVGSPLSLECTVEGTSNPNLYWYRQAAGRGLQLLFYSVGIGQISSEVPQNLSASRPQDRQFILSSKKLLLSDSGFYLCAWSPGQNTGELFFGEGSRLTVL.

This CDR3 reads CASSISGGWEQYF. The DNA of the CDR3 is TGTGCCAGTAGTATTTCTGGGGGCTGGGAGCAGTACTTC. V is TRBV19 and J is TRBJ2-7, with D possibly matching TRBD1 (6 bases). Trimming took off 3 bases at V and 7 bases at J, with 13 bases between the two ends. The CDR3 is made up of 13 amino acids. Germline V CDR1 and CDR2: LNHDA, SQIVND (reference sequence).

The V gene is TRBV19, the J gene TRBJ2-1; TRBD2 agrees at 10 bases. V shed 4 bases and J 0 bases; nucleotides not matched to a gene: 12. This CDR3 region has 19 residues. The V gene's germline CDR1 is LNHDA and CDR2 SQIVND (reference sequence). In DNA form, the CDR3 reads TGTGCCAGTAGTACTAGCGGGGGTGACCTGTATAGCTCCTACAATGAGCAGTTCTTC. It yields the protein CASSTSGGDLYSSYNEQFF.